Listed below are T cell receptor beta chains from one sample, sequenced in a study of T cells of healthy individuals. MiXCR was run by TCRdb on the 5' RACE reads, yielding one entry per CDR3 protein. Of about 96,000 distinct CDR3 sequences listed, approximately 18% were seen once; the top ten hold 6.2%. The receptors stem from a human donor in good health. Each CDR3 is given with its conserved first and last residue. Fields, in order: clone size, D gene, CDR3 length, J gene, V gene, CDR3 protein, CDR3 DNA. The D gene is left open where the match is weak. The size of a clone is reported for some rows only, either as once, few or many, or as a class for expanded clones.

>few|-|14|TRBJ2-7|TRBV13
CASSFRTLTYEQYF
TGTGCCAGCAGCTTCAGGACCCTAACCTACGAGCAGTACTTC
>few|-|15|TRBJ2-7|TRBV20-1
CSAGRGAVLSYEQYF
TGCAGTGCTGGCCGGGGGGCGGTATTATCCTACGAGCAGTACTTC
>few|-|12|TRBJ2-1|TRBV9
CASSGYSGEQFF
TGTGCCAGCAGCGGTTATAGCGGTGAGCAGTTCTTC
>many|-|12|TRBJ2-5|TRBV10-3
CAISDLSETQYF
TGTGCCATCAGTGACTTGTCGGAGACCCAGTACTTC
>-|TRBD2|14|TRBJ2-1|TRBV5-1
CASSLPSSGGAEFF
TGCGCCAGCAGCTTGCCTTCTAGCGGGGGGGCCGAGTTCTTC
>-|-|15|TRBJ2-2|TRBV7-9
CASTLSDGDTGELFF
TGTGCCAGCACGCTCTCGGACGGAGACACCGGGGAGCTGTTTTTT
>-|-|13|TRBJ2-5|TRBV2
CASSELRQETQYF
TGTGCCAGCAGTGAACTCCGTCAAGAGACCCAGTACTTC
>many|TRBD1|20|TRBJ1-5|TRBV20-1
CSARDPSSRDRGLSNQPQHF
TGCAGTGCTAGAGATCCATCGTCCCGGGACAGGGGACTCAGCAATCAGCCCCAGCATTTT
>-|-|15|TRBJ2-3|TRBV4-3
CASSQDYISTDTQYF
TGCGCCAGCAGCCAAGACTACATAAGCACAGATACGCAGTATTTT
>few|-|16|TRBJ1-6|TRBV27
CASSFIDRLLNSPLHF
TGTGCCAGCAGTTTTATCGACAGGCTGCTTAATTCACCCCTCCACTTT